The clone carrying this T cell receptor beta chain was observed a few times. The antigen is unknown. TCRdb reprocessed the 5' RACE reads via MiXCR and lists one record per CDR3 protein. The sample lists hundreds of thousands of distinct CDR3 sequences; around 20% were seen once. V was cut by 4 bases and J by 4 bases, with 19 bases left in between. The CDR3 covers 17 residues. In germline, CDR1 is MNHEY, CDR2 SVGAGI. This record comes from a study of T cells after yellow fever vaccination. Whole-study findings and limits: By day 5 rather than day 15, the secondary response had peaked, though it was weaker. Most primary-vaccination clones reappeared after the booster (just under 98% CD4, about 88% CD8). Repertoires obtained by FACS sorting could include abundant clonotypes that entered as contaminants from the bulk population.

The sample consisted of PBMCs, taken before the yellow fever booster vaccination. The source of this sequence is a man younger than 35 who received the YFV17D yellow fever vaccine. This rearrangement joins TRBV6-5 to TRBJ2-2; tentatively, D is TRBD1 (7 bases). The CDR3 sequence is CASSSPPRQGGTGELFF. As DNA, the CDR3 is TGTGCCAGCAGTTCCCCCCCCAGACAGGGAGGCACCGGGGAGCTGTTTTTT.